The source of this T cell receptor beta chain is a study of cytotoxic CD8 clonotypes in ibrutinib-treated CLL. Study as a whole: Response samples came after a median 12 months of treatment, range 6 to 36.

Overall study results and limits: Private clonotypes, not public ones, expanded at ibrutinib response. Having risen at ibrutinib response, clonality had fallen back toward baseline by progression.

Notes on this clone: No antigen is known for it.

The protocol was immunoSEQ multiplex PCR, while the TCRdb copy is restricted to in-frame clones and leaves out a portion. The data hold 250,000 to 350,000 clones, with 76% observed a single time. V trimming: 6 bases; J trimming: 5 bases; junction bases outside the gene matches: 8. Germline V gene sequence: CDR1 MDHEN, CDR2 SYDVKM. This CDR3 contains 14 residues. The TCR was taken from a human donor with chronic lymphocytic leukemia. The source material was PBMCs, sampled at disease progression, from a patient treated with ibrutinib. The chain is built from TRBV28 and TRBJ2-7; 9 bases are a match to TRBD1. The CDR3: CASRTGTGTHEQYF. The CDR3 DNA sequence: TGTGCCAGCAGAACCGGGACAGGGACCCACGAGCAGTACTTC.